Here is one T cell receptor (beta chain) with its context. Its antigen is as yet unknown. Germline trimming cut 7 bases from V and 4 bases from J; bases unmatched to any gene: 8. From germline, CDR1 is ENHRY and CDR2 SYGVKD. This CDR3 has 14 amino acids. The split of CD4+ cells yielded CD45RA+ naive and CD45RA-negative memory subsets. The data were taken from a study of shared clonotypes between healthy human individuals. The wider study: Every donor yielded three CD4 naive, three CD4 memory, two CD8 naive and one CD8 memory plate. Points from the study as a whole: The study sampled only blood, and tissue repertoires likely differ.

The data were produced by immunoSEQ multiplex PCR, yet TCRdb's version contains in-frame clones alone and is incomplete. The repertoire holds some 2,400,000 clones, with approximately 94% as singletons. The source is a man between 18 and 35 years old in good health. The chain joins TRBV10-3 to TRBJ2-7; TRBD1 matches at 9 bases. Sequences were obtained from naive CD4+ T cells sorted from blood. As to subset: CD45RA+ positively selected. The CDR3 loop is CAITSGTGRYEQYF. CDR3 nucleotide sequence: TGTGCCATCACCTCCGGGACAGGGAGATACGAGCAGTACTTC.